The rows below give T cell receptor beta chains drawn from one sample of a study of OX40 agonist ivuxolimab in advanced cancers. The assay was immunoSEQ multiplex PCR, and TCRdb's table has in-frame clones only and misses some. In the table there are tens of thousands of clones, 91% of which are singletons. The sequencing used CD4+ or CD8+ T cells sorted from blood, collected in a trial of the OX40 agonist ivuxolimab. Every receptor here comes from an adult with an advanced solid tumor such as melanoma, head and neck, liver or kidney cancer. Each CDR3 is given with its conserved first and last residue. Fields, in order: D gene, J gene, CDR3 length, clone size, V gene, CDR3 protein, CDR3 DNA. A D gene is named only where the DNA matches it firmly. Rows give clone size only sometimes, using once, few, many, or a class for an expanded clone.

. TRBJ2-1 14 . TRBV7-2 CASSSTVSYNEQFF TGTGCCAGCAGCTCCACGGTATCCTACAATGAGCAGTTCTTC
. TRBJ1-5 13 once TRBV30 CAWSHRGRQPQHF TGTGCCTGGAGCCATCGGGGGCGGCAGCCCCAGCATTTT
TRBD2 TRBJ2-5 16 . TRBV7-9 CASSGVAGGSQETQYF TGTGCCTCCTCGGGGGTAGCGGGAGGGTCACAAGAGACCCAGTACTTC
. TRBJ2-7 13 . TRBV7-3 CASSFGASGEQYF TGTGCCAGCAGCTTTGGCGCCTCGGGGGAGCAGTACTTC
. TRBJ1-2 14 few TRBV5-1 CASSADRPSSGYTF TGCGCCAGCAGCGCAGACAGGCCGTCGAGCGGCTACACCTTC
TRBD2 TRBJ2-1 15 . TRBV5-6 CASSLTSGSTNEQFF TGTGCCAGCAGCTTGACTAGCGGGAGTACGAATGAGCAGTTCTTC
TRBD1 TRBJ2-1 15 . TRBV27 CASRSAGQGDNEQFF TGTGCCAGCAGATCCGCGGGACAGGGAGACAATGAGCAGTTCTTC
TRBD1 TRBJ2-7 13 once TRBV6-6 CASTARQGVEQYF TGTGCCAGCACCGCCCGACAGGGGGTCGAGCAGTACTTC
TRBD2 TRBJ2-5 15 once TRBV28 CASRPQREFQETQYF TGTGCCAGCAGACCCCAGCGGGAATTCCAAGAGACCCAGTACTTC
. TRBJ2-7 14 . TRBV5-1 CASSLESQVYEQYF TGCGCCAGCAGCTTGGAGAGTCAGGTCTACGAGCAGTACTTC
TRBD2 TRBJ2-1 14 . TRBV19 CASKYIAGRNEQFF TGTGCCAGTAAATACATAGCGGGACGCAATGAGCAGTTCTTC
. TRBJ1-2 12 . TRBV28 CASSLRGPGYTF TGTGCCAGCAGCCTGAGGGGTCCCGGCTACACCTTC
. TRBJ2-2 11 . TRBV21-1 CASSGTGELFF TGTGCCAGCAGCGGGACCGGGGAGCTGTTTTTT
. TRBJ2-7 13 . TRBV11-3 CASSLDSSYEQYF TGTGCCAGCAGCTTAGACAGCTCCTACGAGCAGTACTTC
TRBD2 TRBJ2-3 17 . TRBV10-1 CASSDNGRASSTDTQYF TGCGCCAGCAGTGATAACGGGAGGGCCAGTAGCACAGATACGCAGTATTTT
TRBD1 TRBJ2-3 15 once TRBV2 CASSEEQGARDTQYF TGTGCCAGCAGTGAAGAACAGGGGGCAAGAGATACGCAGTATTTT
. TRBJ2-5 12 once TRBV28 CASSQGDETQYF TGTGCCAGCAGCCAGGGTGATGAGACCCAGTACTTC
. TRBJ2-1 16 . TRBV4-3 CASSQVGLANYNEQFF TGCGCCAGCAGCCAAGTGGGGCTAGCCAACTACAATGAGCAGTTCTTC
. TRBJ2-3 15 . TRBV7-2 CASSLRTGDTDTQYF TGTGCCAGCAGCTTAAGAACGGGCGATACAGATACGCAGTATTTT
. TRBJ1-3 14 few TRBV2 CASLLRVSGNTIYF TGTGCCAGCCTTCTCCGGGTCTCTGGAAACACCATATATTTT
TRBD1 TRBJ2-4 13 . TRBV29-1 CSVSSRQGTHQYF TGCAGCGTTAGCTCGCGACAGGGAACCCATCAGTACTTC
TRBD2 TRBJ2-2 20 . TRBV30 CAWSVDRATTSGRAFGELFF TGTGCCTGGAGTGTAGACCGGGCGACTACGAGCGGGAGGGCCTTCGGGGAGCTGTTTTTT
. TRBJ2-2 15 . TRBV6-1 CASRSGQINTGELFF TGTGCCAGCAGGTCAGGACAGATTAACACCGGGGAGCTGTTTTTT
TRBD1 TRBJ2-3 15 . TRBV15 CATSTDRGTADTQYF TGTGCCACCAGCACGGACAGGGGAACCGCAGATACGCAGTATTTT
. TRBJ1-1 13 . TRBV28 CASSRIWNTEAFF TGTGCCAGCAGTAGAATCTGGAACACTGAAGCTTTCTTT
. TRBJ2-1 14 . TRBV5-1 CASSLGDGLGEQFF TGCGCCAGCAGTCTGGGGGACGGTCTGGGGGAGCAGTTCTTC
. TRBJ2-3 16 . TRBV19 CASSGRAGGSTDTQYF TGTGCCAGTAGTGGTCGGGCAGGGGGGAGCACAGATACGCAGTATTTT
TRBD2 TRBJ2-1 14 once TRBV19 CASSRLAGVIEQFF TGTGCCAGTAGTAGGCTAGCGGGAGTAATTGAGCAGTTCTTC
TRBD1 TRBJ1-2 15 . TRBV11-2 CASSTRSGTGYGYTF TGTGCCAGCAGCACGAGGTCCGGGACAGGCTATGGCTACACCTTC
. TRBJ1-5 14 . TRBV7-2 CASSPIRLNQPQHF TGTGCCAGCAGCCCCATCCGGCTCAATCAGCCCCAGCATTTT
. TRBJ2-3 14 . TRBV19 CASRDRRGTDTQYF TGTGCCAGTAGGGACAGACGGGGCACAGATACGCAGTATTTT
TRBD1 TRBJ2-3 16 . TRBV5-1 CASSYRQGARTDTQYF TGCGCCAGCAGCTACCGACAGGGGGCCCGCACAGATACGCAGTATTTT
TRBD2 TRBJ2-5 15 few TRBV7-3 CASSSLAGGPETQYF TGTGCCAGCAGCTCCCTAGCGGGAGGGCCGGAGACCCAGTACTTC
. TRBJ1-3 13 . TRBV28 CASREGTGNTIYF TGTGCCAGCAGAGAGGGGACTGGAAACACCATATATTTT
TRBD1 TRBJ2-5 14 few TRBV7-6 CASSLNRGRETQYF TGTGCCAGCAGTTTGAACAGGGGTAGGGAGACCCAGTACTTC
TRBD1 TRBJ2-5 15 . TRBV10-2 CASSLGTGGAQTQYF TGCGCCAGCAGTTTAGGGACAGGGGGCGCACAGACCCAGTACTTC
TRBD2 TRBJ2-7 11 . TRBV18 CASSGGYEQYF TGTGCCAGCTCCGGGGGGTACGAGCAGTACTTC